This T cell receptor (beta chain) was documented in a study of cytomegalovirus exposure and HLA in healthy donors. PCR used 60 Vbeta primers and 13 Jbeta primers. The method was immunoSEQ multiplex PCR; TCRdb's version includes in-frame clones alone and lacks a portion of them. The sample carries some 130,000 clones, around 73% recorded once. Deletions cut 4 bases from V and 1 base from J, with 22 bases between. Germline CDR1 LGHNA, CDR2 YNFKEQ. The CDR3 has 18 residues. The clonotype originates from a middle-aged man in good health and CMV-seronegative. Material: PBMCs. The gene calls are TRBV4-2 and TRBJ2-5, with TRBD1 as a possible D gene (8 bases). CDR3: CASSLRTGTAGTQETQYF. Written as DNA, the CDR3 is TGTGCCAGCAGCCTACGGACAGGGACAGCGGGGACCCAAGAGACCCAGTACTTC.